The present TCR beta chain was sequenced within a study of T-cell reconstitution after alpha-beta-depleted transplantation in children. Trimming cost V 2 bases and J 4 bases, with 20 bases left between them. CDR1 and CDR2 from the germline V gene are SGHRS and YFSETQ. The CDR3 sequence is 17 residues long. The TCRbeta library incorporated unique molecular identifiers. Each CDR3 protein is one row after TCRdb ran MiXCR on the PCR reads. The table lists around 450,000 distinct CDR3 sequences, around 15% of them singletons. J is TRBJ2-3 and V is TRBV5-1, with D perhaps TRBD2 (6 bases). The source of this sequence is a boy in the first two years of life who had a stem cell transplant for Wiskott-Aldrich syndrome, so the T cells may come from the graft donor. The material was PBMCs, mostly from graft donor cells, obtained 360 days after TCRalphabeta/CD19-depleted stem cell transplant. As DNA, the CDR3 is TGCGCCAGCAGCTTTGAGGGAGGAGGGTCCTTCGCAGATACGCAGTATTTT. This translates into CASSFEGGGSFADTQYF.